This T cell receptor (beta chain) was obtained from a study of blood T cells in healthy people across ages. Study-wide results and caveats: In older individuals, TCR beta diversity per million T cells was lower, falling roughly linearly with age.

A word on this clonotype: Its antigen remains unidentified.

Germline CDR1 LGHNA, CDR2 YSLEER. CDR3 length: 17 amino acids. V was cut by 0 bases and J by 1 base, with 10 bases left in between. Together with a sample-barcoded 5' primer, a J-beta primer mix was included in a second PCR lasting about 7 to 11 cycles. Every single cDNA molecule received a tag from a template-switch adaptor with 12 random nucleotides. Every sample returned 2.5 million or more CDR3-containing paired-end reads. TCRdb passed the 5' RACE reads through MiXCR, listing each CDR3 protein once. The profile shows around 600,000 distinct CDR3 sequences, around 48% of them singletons. The chain combines TRBV4-3 with TRBJ2-6; D remains ambiguous. This receptor was obtained from a man at least 80 years old in good health. Sequencing was carried out using blood. The CDR3 protein is CASSQDQWQSGANVLTF. The CDR3, as DNA: TGCGCCAGCAGCCAAGACCAGTGGCAGTCTGGGGCCAACGTCCTGACTTTC.